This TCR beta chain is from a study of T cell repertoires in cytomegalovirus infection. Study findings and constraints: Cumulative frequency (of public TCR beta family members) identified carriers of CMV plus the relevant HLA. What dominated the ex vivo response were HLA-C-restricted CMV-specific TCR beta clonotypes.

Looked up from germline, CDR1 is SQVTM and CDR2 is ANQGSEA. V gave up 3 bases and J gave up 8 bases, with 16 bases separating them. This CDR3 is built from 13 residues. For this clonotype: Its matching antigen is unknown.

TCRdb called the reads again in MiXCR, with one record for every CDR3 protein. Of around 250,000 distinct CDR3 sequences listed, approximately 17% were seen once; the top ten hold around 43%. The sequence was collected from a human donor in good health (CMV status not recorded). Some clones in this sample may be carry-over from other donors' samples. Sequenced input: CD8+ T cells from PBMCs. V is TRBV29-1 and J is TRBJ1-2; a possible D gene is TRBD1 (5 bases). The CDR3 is CSVDLGVVRGYTF. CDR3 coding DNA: TGCAGCGTTGACCTGGGGGTGGTCAGGGGCTACACCTTC.